The rows below give T cell receptor beta chains drawn from one sample of a study of blood T cell repertoires in COVID-19. Using immunoSEQ multiplex PCR, the repertoire was profiled, and TCRdb retains in-frame clones only, with some absent. The sample has a few hundred thousand clones, around 89% seen once. Input material: PBMCs or T cells enriched from blood (not recorded which). Every receptor here comes from a woman aged 55-70 years in a cohort exposed to, infected with or recovered from COVID-19 (not recorded which). The CDR3 runs from the conserved cysteine through the conserved F or W. A D gene is named only where the DNA matches it firmly. Clone size, where shown, is once, few, many, or a class for clones that have expanded.

J,size,V,D,CDR3,DNA
TRBJ1-2,once,TRBV30,TRBD1,CAWSPGSRGVSYGYTF,TGTGCCTGGAGTCCGGGAAGCAGGGGGGTGAGCTATGGCTACACCTTC
TRBJ1-1,once,TRBV27,.,CASSLSFLQDRDTEAFF,TGTGCCAGCAGTTTATCGTTTTTGCAGGACAGAGACACTGAAGCTTTCTTT
TRBJ2-7,.,TRBV30,TRBD1,CAWKNRGFSYEQYF,TGTGCCTGGAAAAACAGGGGTTTCTCCTACGAGCAGTACTTC
TRBJ2-5,.,TRBV28,TRBD1,CASSWTGAETQYF,TGTGCCAGCAGTTGGACAGGGGCGGAGACCCAGTACTTC
TRBJ1-2,.,TRBV5-1,.,CASSLVRPGSTGNYGYTF,TGCGCCAGCAGCTTGGTCCGGCCAGGGTCCACCGGGAACTATGGCTACACCTTC
TRBJ1-1,.,TRBV5-4,.,CASSFGELAEAFF,TGTGCCAGCAGCTTCGGGGAGTTAGCTGAAGCTTTCTTT
TRBJ2-3,.,TRBV5-1,.,CASSSSGAATDTQYF,TGCGCCAGCAGCTCTTCTGGGGCCGCCACAGATACGCAGTATTTT
TRBJ2-1,.,TRBV7-2,.,CASSLGGTSYNEQFF,TGTGCCAGCAGCTTAGGCGGGACTTCCTACAATGAGCAGTTCTTC
TRBJ1-5,.,TRBV19,TRBD1,CASSIAGQGSNQPQHF,TGTGCCAGTAGTATCGCGGGACAGGGAAGCAATCAGCCCCAGCATTTT
TRBJ2-3,.,TRBV7-9,TRBD2,CASSPLGLAAYLDTQYF,TGTGCCAGCAGCCCACTGGGACTAGCGGCGTACCTGGATACGCAGTATTTT
TRBJ2-7,.,TRBV10-3,.,CAIRQVPYEQYF,TGTGCCATCAGACAGGTCCCCTACGAGCAGTACTTC
TRBJ1-5,.,TRBV2,TRBD1,CASHLRGNDQPQHF,TGTGCCTCCCACCTCAGGGGGAATGATCAGCCCCAGCATTTT
TRBJ2-1,few,TRBV7-8,.,CASSLVSAQGEQFF,TGTGCCAGCAGCTTAGTCTCGGCGCAGGGTGAGCAGTTCTTC
TRBJ2-2,.,TRBV6-6,.,CASSYAGMNTGELFF,TGTGCCAGCAGTTATGCGGGGATGAACACCGGGGAGCTGTTTTTT
TRBJ2-7,.,TRBV2,.,CASSTRTYEQYF,TGTGCCAGCAGTACTAGGACCTACGAGCAGTACTTC
TRBJ1-3,.,TRBV7-9,TRBD1,CASSFDGTAGNTIYF,TGTGCCAGCAGCTTCGACGGGACAGCAGGAAACACCATATATTTT
TRBJ1-2,few,TRBV27,.,CARATEPDGYTF,TGTGCCAGAGCGACAGAACCTGATGGCTACACCTTC
TRBJ1-3,.,TRBV23-1,TRBD1,CARGRDSSGNTIYF,TGCGCCAGGGGGCGGGACAGCTCTGGAAACACCATATATTTT
TRBJ1-6,.,TRBV19,.,CASSIIGDSPLHF,TGTGCCAGTAGTATCATCGGGGATTCACCCCTCCACTTT
TRBJ2-2,.,TRBV25-1,.,CASSETVPWGMNTGELFF,TGTGCCAGCAGTGAAACGGTCCCTTGGGGCATGAACACCGGGGAGCTGTTTTTT
TRBJ2-7,once,TRBV4-3,.,CASSQMAAPYEQYF,TGCGCCAGCAGCCAAATGGCCGCCCCCTACGAGCAGTACTTC
TRBJ2-1,.,TRBV30,.,CAWSRSSISYNEQFF,TGTGCCTGGAGTCGATCTAGCATTTCCTACAATGAGCAGTTCTTC
TRBJ1-1,.,TRBV20-1,.,CSASIHSLNTEAFF,TGCAGTGCTAGTATCCATTCCCTGAACACTGAAGCTTTCTTT
TRBJ2-2,.,TRBV6-5,.,CASIRVSGDTGELFF,TGTGCCAGCATAAGAGTGTCGGGAGACACCGGGGAGCTGTTTTTT
TRBJ1-1,.,TRBV6-5,TRBD1,CASSSNGQGNTEAFF,TGTGCCAGCAGTTCCAACGGACAGGGGAACACTGAAGCTTTCTTT
TRBJ2-7,.,TRBV19,.,CASSMWGGHATYEQYF,TGTGCCAGTAGTATGTGGGGCGGCCACGCGACCTACGAGCAGTACTTC
TRBJ2-1,.,TRBV28,TRBD2,CASTISGAYNEQFF,TGTGCCAGCACCATTAGCGGGGCGTACAATGAGCAGTTCTTC
TRBJ1-1,.,TRBV12-3/TRBV12-4,.,CASSWGLEAFF,TGTGCCAGCAGTTGGGGACTGGAAGCTTTCTTT
TRBJ2-3,.,TRBV9,.,CASSVQASSGDTQYF,TGTGCCAGCAGCGTCCAGGCCTCTTCGGGGGATACGCAGTATTTT
TRBJ1-2,.,TRBV10-2,.,CASSGGGRSYGYTF,TGCGCCAGCAGTGGGGGCGGACGGAGCTATGGCTACACCTTC
TRBJ2-5,.,TRBV24-1,TRBD1,CATSLPGQGVETQYF,TGTGCCACCAGTTTACCGGGACAGGGAGTAGAGACCCAGTACTTC
TRBJ1-5,.,TRBV6-2/TRBV6-3,TRBD1,CASSYGQDNQPQHF,TGTGCCAGCAGTTACGGACAGGACAATCAGCCCCAGCATTTT
TRBJ1-3,.,TRBV2,.,CASRGMFMGGNTIYF,TGTGCCAGCAGGGGCATGTTTATGGGTGGAAACACCATATATTTT
TRBJ2-2,once,TRBV7-2,.,CASSLVYGGGELFF,TGTGCCAGCAGCTTAGTGTACGGGGGCGGGGAGCTGTTTTTT
TRBJ2-3,.,TRBV27,TRBD2,CASGTSGIVADTQYF,TGTGCCAGCGGGACTAGCGGGATAGTGGCAGATACGCAGTATTTT
TRBJ1-1,.,TRBV4-1,TRBD1,CASSQETGTTEAFF,TGCGCCAGCAGCCAAGAGACAGGGACCACTGAAGCTTTCTTT
TRBJ1-5,.,TRBV2,TRBD1,CASSVGTGGGQPQHF,TGTGCCAGCAGTGTTGGGACAGGGGGCGGGCAGCCCCAGCATTTT
TRBJ1-2,.,TRBV4-1,TRBD1,CASSLYTGTGIYGYTF,TGCGCCAGCAGCCTCTACACGGGGACAGGGATCTATGGCTACACCTTC
TRBJ1-2,.,TRBV28,TRBD1,CASSSGTVYGYTF,TGTGCCAGCAGTTCCGGGACAGTCTATGGCTACACCTTC
TRBJ2-2,.,TRBV10-1,.,CASSESSGGTGELFF,TGCGCCAGCAGTGAGTCGTCAGGGGGGACCGGGGAGCTGTTTTTT
TRBJ2-1,.,TRBV11-3,TRBD2,CASSLRDYDNEQFF,TGTGCCAGCAGCTTAAGGGACTACGACAATGAGCAGTTCTTC
TRBJ2-5,few,TRBV2,TRBD1,CATGTGQAETQYF,TGTGCCACCGGAACGGGACAGGCGGAGACCCAGTACTTC
TRBJ2-7,.,TRBV28,.,CASTIDTRYEQYF,TGTGCCAGCACCATAGACACGCGCTACGAGCAGTACTTC
TRBJ2-3,.,TRBV5-6,.,CASSWQASTDTQYF,TGTGCCAGCAGCTGGCAGGCCAGCACAGATACGCAGTATTTT
TRBJ1-6,few,TRBV5-1,TRBD1,CASNNRGLDSPLHF,TGCGCCAGCAACAACAGGGGTTTGGATTCACCCCTCCACTTT
TRBJ2-2,.,TRBV3-1/TRBV3-2,.,CASSQAKAGGELFF,TGTGCCAGCAGCCAAGCTAAGGCGGGCGGGGAGCTGTTTTTT
TRBJ1-2,.,TRBV7-8,.,CASSLGRGSYGYTF,TGTGCCAGCAGCTTAGGCAGGGGTAGTTATGGCTACACCTTC
TRBJ2-1,.,TRBV11-3,.,CASSQTSTGGQFF,TGTGCCAGCAGCCAAACTAGCACAGGCGGGCAGTTCTTC
TRBJ1-5,.,TRBV7-9,.,CASSDSYSNQPQHF,TGTGCCAGCAGCGACAGCTATAGCAATCAGCCCCAGCATTTT
TRBJ1-1,.,TRBV30,TRBD1,CAWSAPGQGYTEAFF,TGTGCCTGGAGTGCTCCGGGACAGGGTTACACTGAAGCTTTCTTT
TRBJ2-3,.,TRBV30,.,CAWSVGSDGDTQYF,TGTGCCTGGAGTGTCGGGAGTGATGGGGATACGCAGTATTTT